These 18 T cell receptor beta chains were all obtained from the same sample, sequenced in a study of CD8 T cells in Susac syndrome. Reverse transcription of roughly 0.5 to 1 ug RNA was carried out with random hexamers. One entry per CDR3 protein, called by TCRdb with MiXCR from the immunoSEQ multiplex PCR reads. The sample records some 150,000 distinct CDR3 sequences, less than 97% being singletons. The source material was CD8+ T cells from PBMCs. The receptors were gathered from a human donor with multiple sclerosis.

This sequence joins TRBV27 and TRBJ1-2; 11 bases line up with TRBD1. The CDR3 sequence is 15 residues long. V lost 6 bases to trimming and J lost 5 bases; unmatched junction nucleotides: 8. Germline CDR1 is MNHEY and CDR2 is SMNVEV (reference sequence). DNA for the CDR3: TGTGCCAGCAGCCCTGTCGGACAGGGGGCGTATGGCTACACCTTC. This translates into CASSPVGQGAYGYTF.

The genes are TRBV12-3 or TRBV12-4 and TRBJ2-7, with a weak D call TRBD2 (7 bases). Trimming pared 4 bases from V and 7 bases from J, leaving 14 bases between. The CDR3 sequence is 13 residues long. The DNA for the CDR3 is TGTGCCAGCAGTTCGACAGGCGGGGGTGAGCAGTACTTC. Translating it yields CASSSTGGGEQYF.

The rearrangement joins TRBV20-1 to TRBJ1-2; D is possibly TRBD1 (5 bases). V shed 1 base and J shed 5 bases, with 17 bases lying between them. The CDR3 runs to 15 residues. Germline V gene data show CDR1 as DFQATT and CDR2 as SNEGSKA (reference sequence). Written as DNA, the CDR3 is TGCAGTGCTAGAGGCGAGAGAGGGGCACCATATGGCTACACCTTC. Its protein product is CSARGERGAPYGYTF.

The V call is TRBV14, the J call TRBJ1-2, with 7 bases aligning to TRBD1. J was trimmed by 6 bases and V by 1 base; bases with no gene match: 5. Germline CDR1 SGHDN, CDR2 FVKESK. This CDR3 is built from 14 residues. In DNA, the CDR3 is TGTGCCAGCAGCCAAGTCGGGACAGACGATGGCTACACCTTC. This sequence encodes CASSQVGTDDGYTF.

The CDR3 nucleotides are TGTGCCAGCAGCTTTAAGGACTACATGAATGAGCAGTTCTTC. This sequence encodes CASSFKDYMNEQFF. This sequence joins TRBV11-2 and TRBJ2-1; tentatively, D is TRBD2 (6 bases). This CDR3 region has 14 residues. Germline CDR1 reads SGHAT; CDR2 reads FQNNGV. Deletions cut 3 bases from V and 7 bases from J, with 13 bases between.

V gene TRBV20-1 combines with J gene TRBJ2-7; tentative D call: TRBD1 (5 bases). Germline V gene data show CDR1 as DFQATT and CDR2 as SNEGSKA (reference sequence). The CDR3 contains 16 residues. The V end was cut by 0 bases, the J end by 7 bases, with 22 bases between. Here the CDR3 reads CSARDRNLGHPGEQYF. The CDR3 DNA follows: TGCAGTGCTAGAGACCGGAATCTTGGACACCCCGGGGAGCAGTACTTC.

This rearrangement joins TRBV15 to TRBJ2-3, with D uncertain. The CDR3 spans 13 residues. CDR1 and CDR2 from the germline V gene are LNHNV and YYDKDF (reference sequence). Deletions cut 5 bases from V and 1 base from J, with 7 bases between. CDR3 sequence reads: CATSEDGTDTQYF. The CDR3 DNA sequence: TGTGCCACCAGCGAGGACGGCACAGATACGCAGTATTTT. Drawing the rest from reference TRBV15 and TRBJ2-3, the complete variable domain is DAMVIQNPRYQVTQFGKPVTLSCSQTLNHNVMYWYQQKSSQAPKLLFHYYDKDFNNEADTPDNFQSRRPNTSFCFLDIRSPGLGDTAMYLCATSEDGTDTQYFGPGTRLTVL.

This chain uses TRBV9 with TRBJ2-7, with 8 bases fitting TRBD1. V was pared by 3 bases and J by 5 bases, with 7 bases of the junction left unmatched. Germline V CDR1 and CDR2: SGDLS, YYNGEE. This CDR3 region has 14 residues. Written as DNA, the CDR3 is TGTGCCAGCAGCGGGTGGACAGGGATGGACGAGCAGTACTTC. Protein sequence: CASSGWTGMDEQYF.

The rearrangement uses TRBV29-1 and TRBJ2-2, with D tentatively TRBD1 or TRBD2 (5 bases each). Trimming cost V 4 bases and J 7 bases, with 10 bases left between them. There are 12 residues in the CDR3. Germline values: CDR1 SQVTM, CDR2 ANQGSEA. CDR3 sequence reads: CSVVWGNGELFF. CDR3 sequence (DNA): TGCAGCGTTGTTTGGGGGAACGGGGAGCTGTTTTTT.

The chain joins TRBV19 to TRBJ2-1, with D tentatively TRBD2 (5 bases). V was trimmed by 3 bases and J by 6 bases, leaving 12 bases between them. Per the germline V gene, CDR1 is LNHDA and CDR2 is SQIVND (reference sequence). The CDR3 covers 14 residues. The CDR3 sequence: CASSIIPTSNEQFF. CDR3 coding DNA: TGTGCCAGTAGTATCATTCCCACTAGCAATGAGCAGTTCTTC.

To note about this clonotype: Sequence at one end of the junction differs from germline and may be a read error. DNA for the CDR3: TGTGCCAGCAGCGTAGAGACAGGGTCTGGAAACACCACATATTTT. Encoded protein: CASSVETGSGNTTYF. J is TRBJ1-3 and V is TRBV9, with 7 bases matching TRBD1. The CDR3 sequence is 15 residues long. Per the germline V gene, CDR1 is SGDLS and CDR2 is YYNGEE.

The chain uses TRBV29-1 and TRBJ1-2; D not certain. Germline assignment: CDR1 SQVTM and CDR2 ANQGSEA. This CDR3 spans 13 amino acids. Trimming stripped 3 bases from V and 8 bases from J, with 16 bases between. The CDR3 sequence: CSVDPGSVRGYTF. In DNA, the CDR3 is TGCAGCGTTGATCCGGGCAGCGTGCGGGGCTACACCTTC.

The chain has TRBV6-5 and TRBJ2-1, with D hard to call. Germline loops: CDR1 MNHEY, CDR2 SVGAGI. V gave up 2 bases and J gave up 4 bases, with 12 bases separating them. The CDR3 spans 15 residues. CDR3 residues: CASSYLLSGYNEQFF. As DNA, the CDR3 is TGTGCCAGCAGTTACCTCCTTTCCGGATACAATGAGCAGTTCTTC.

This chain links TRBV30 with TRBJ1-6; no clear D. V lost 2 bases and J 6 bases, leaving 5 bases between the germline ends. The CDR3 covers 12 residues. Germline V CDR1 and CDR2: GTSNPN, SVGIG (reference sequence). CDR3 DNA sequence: TGTGCCTGGAGTCCCTCTAATTCACCCCTCCACTTT. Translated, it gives CAWSPSNSPLHF.

In DNA, the CDR3 is TGTGCCAGCAGTTTATCCCCCACTAACACTGAAGCTTTCTTT. Residues: CASSLSPTNTEAFF. This chain uses TRBV27 with TRBJ1-1; D is ambiguous. The CDR3 sequence is 14 residues long. Germline assignment: CDR1 MNHEY and CDR2 SMNVEV (reference sequence). With 0 bases removed from V and 2 bases from J, the gap between germline ends came to 7 bases.

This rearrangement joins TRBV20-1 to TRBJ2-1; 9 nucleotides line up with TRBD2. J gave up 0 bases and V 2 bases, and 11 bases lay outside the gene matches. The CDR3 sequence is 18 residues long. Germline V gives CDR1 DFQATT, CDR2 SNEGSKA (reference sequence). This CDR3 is CSARPASGDLASYNEQFF. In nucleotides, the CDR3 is TGCAGTGCTAGACCGGCTAGCGGGGATCTCGCCTCCTACAATGAGCAGTTCTTC.

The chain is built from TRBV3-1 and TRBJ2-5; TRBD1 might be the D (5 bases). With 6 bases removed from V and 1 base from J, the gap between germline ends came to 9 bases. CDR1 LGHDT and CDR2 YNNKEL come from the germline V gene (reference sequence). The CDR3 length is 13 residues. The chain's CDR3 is CASRPDIQETQYF. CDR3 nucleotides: TGTGCCAGCAGACCGGACATCCAAGAGACCCAGTACTTC.

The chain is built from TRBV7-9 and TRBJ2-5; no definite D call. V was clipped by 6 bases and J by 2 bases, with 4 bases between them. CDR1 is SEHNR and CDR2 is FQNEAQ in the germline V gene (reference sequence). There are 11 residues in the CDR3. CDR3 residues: CASRQQETQYF. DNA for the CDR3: TGTGCCAGCAGACAACAAGAGACCCAGTACTTC.